This passage covers 24 T cell receptor beta chains from one sample sequenced in a study of T cell repertoires in ileal Crohn's disease. The method was immunoSEQ multiplex PCR; TCRdb's version includes in-frame clones alone and lacks a portion of them. This sample has 14,000 or so clones, with 80% to 85% found just once. The sequencing sample was made of ileal tissue. The receptors stem from an adult with Crohn's disease.

The V call is TRBV5-4, the J call TRBJ2-1, with 8 nucleotides matching TRBD1. The CDR3 sequence is 15 residues long. Germline assignment: CDR1 SGHNT and CDR2 YYREEE (reference sequence). Losses at the gene ends were 4 bases for V and 3 bases for J; bases not matched to a gene: 6. The CDR3 DNA reads TGTGCCAGCAGCCCAACGGGACAGGTCTACAATGAGCAGTTCTTC. Protein product: CASSPTGQVYNEQFF.

V is TRBV5-1 and J is TRBJ2-1, with D perhaps TRBD2 (7 bases). Germline V CDR1 and CDR2: SGHRS, YFSETQ. V was clipped by 9 bases and J by 8 bases, with 18 bases between them. The CDR3 contains 13 residues. The CDR3 loop reads CATNGGGGDEQFF. CDR3 nucleotide sequence: TGCGCCACCAACGGGGGCGGGGGCGATGAGCAGTTCTTC. Supplemented by reference TRBV5-1 and TRBJ2-1, the full variable domain reads KAGVTQTPRYLIKTRGQQVTLSCSPISGHRSVSWYQQTPGQGLQFLFEYFSETQRNKGNFPGRFSGRQFSNSRSEMNVSTLELGDSALYLCATNGGGGDEQFFGPGTRLTVL.

This clone qualifies as medium-sized. The gene calls are TRBV6-6 and TRBJ2-5; 7 nucleotides match TRBD1. V shed 11 bases and J 5 bases; nucleotides not matched to a gene: 17. CDR1 and CDR2 from the germline V gene are MNHNY and SVGAGI (reference sequence). The CDR3 runs to 15 residues. CDR3: CAYAGYVGQLETQYF. CDR3 DNA sequence: TGTGCCTACGCCGGCTATGTGGGACAGTTGGAGACCCAGTACTTC.

The gene calls are TRBV7-6 and TRBJ1-5, with D tentatively TRBD1 (5 bases). Trimming cost V 6 bases and J 0 bases, with 9 bases left between them. Germline loops: CDR1 SGHVS, CDR2 FNYEAQ. The CDR3 covers 14 residues. The CDR3 coding sequence is TGTGCCAGCAGTTCTGACAGTAGCAATCAGCCCCAGCATTTT. Residues: CASSSDSSNQPQHF.

This clone was seen a single time. This chain joins TRBV11-2 and TRBJ2-4; a possible D gene is TRBD2 (5 bases). The V gene's germline CDR1 is SGHAT and CDR2 FQNNGV. The CDR3 has 18 amino acids. V lost 0 bases, J lost 3 bases, and 18 bases lay in between. CDR3 sequence reads: CASSLESGRTHLKNIQYF. DNA for the CDR3: TGTGCCAGCAGCTTAGAAAGCGGACGGACCCACCTCAAAAACATTCAGTACTTC. The full variable domain, its missing parts supplied by reference TRBV11-2 and TRBJ2-4, is EAGVAQSPRYKIIEKRQSVAFWCNPISGHATLYWYQQILGQGPKLLIQFQNNGVVDDSQLPKDRFSAERLKGVDSTLKIQPAKLEDSAVYLCASSLESGRTHLKNIQYFGAGTRLSVL.

The J gene is TRBJ2-3, the V gene TRBV6-5; 10 bases align to TRBD2. V shed 7 bases and J 5 bases; nucleotides not matched to a gene: 6. The CDR3 spans 14 residues. The germline V gene encodes CDR1 MNHEY and CDR2 SVGAGI. Here the CDR3 reads CASKAGGYRDTQYF. The CDR3 coding sequence is TGTGCCAGCAAAGCGGGAGGGTACAGAGATACGCAGTATTTT.

This rearrangement joins TRBV20-1 to TRBJ2-7, with D perhaps TRBD1 (5 bases). The CDR3 loop spans 11 amino acids. V was shortened by 5 bases and J by 7 bases, with 12 bases between the two germline ends. Per germline, CDR1 DFQATT and CDR2 SNEGSKA (reference sequence). This chain's CDR3 is CSAGRAEEQYF. The CDR3 nucleotides are TGCAGTGCTGGCAGGGCGGAAGAGCAGTACTTC.

This rearrangement joins TRBV29-1 to TRBJ2-5; 7 nucleotides align to TRBD2. Looked up from germline, CDR1 is SQVTM and CDR2 is ANQGSEA. J was trimmed by 1 base and V by 4 bases; bases with no gene match: 6. The CDR3 is 14 amino acids. The CDR3 sequence: CSVVGRAFQETQYF. CDR3 sequence (DNA): TGCAGCGTTGTGGGGAGGGCTTTCCAAGAGACCCAGTACTTC.

This sequence joins TRBV10-3 and TRBJ2-3; D is possibly TRBD2 (6 bases). Germline V CDR1 and CDR2: ENHRY, SYGVKD. This CDR3 region has 13 residues. V was shortened by 0 bases and J by 11 bases, with 12 bases between the two germline ends. The CDR3 DNA reads TGTGCCATCAGTGAGTCGCGGGACTCCAAGCAGTATTTT. It yields the protein CAISESRDSKQYF.

V and J are TRBV15 and TRBJ2-7, with 7 bases fitting TRBD1. Trimming at V came to 3 bases and at J to 5 bases, leaving 10 bases not matched to a gene. Per germline, CDR1 LNHNV and CDR2 YYDKDF (reference sequence). The CDR3 sequence is 15 residues long. The CDR3 region is CATSRDLTGSHEQYF. CDR3 DNA: TGTGCCACCAGCAGGGATCTGACAGGGTCCCACGAGCAGTACTTC. The full variable domain, with the rest looked up from reference TRBV15 and TRBJ2-7, is DAMVIQNPRYQVTQFGKPVTLSCSQTLNHNVMYWYQQKSSQAPKLLFHYYDKDFNNEADTPDNFQSRRPNTSFCFLDIRSPGLGDTAMYLCATSRDLTGSHEQYFGPGTRLTVT.

The chain employs TRBV19 and TRBJ2-3; TRBD2 matches 8 bases. The germline gives CDR1 LNHDA, CDR2 SQIVND (reference sequence). V was clipped by 7 bases and J by 0 bases; unmatched bases: 12. The CDR3 totals 17 residues. CDR3 sequence: CASTRGGQVRSTDTQYF. The CDR3 region has the DNA TGTGCCAGTACCCGGGGGGGGCAAGTGCGGAGCACAGATACGCAGTATTTT.

The rearrangement uses TRBV7-8 and TRBJ2-7; 8 bases fit TRBD1. Germline-derived CDR1 and CDR2 are SGHVS and FQNEAQ. The CDR3 is 14 amino acids. Trimming removed 5 bases from V and 0 bases from J; junction bases left unmatched: 3. For the CDR3, the DNA is TGTGCCAGCAGCAGGACAGGGAACTCCTACGAGCAGTACTTC. Translated, it gives CASSRTGNSYEQYF.

This chain connects TRBV5-1 to TRBJ2-5, with 14 positions matching TRBD2. Germline CDR1 is SGHRS and CDR2 is YFSETQ. The CDR3 loop spans 17 amino acids. J was trimmed by 4 bases and V by 4 bases; bases with no gene match: 9. Here the CDR3 DNA reads TGCGCCAGCAGCATGGGGACTAGCGGGAGTAGGGGAGAGACCCAGTACTTC. This encodes CASSMGTSGSRGETQYF. The full variable domain, completed using reference TRBV5-1 and TRBJ2-5, is KAGVTQTPRYLIKTRGQQVTLSCSPISGHRSVSWYQQTPGQGLQFLFEYFSETQRNKGNFPGRFSGRQFSNSRSEMNVSTLELGDSALYLCASSMGTSGSRGETQYFGPGTRLLVL.

The chain couples TRBV7-2 to TRBJ1-2, with a possible D match to TRBD1 (5 bases). The V gene's germline CDR1 is SGHTA and CDR2 FQGNSA. V was trimmed by 2 bases and J by 4 bases, leaving 14 bases between them. CDR3 length: 15 amino acids. The CDR3 DNA reads as TGTGCCAGCAGCTTACCAGTAGGGGTGATCTATGGCTACACCTTC. Protein product: CASSLPVGVIYGYTF. Full variable domain (missing parts from reference TRBV7-2 and TRBJ1-2): GAGVSQSPSNKVTEKGKDVELRCDPISGHTALYWYRQSLGQGLEFLIYFQGNSAPDKSGLPSDRFSAERTGGSVSTLTIQRTQQEDSAVYLCASSLPVGVIYGYTFGSGTRLTVV.

This clone is a singleton in its sample. The chain has TRBV10-3 and TRBJ2-1; a possible D gene is TRBD1 (6 bases). The germline V gene encodes CDR1 ENHRY and CDR2 SYGVKD. The CDR3 runs to 15 residues. V was cut by 5 bases and J by 6 bases, with 17 bases left in between. CDR3 amino acids: CAISKAKEGGNEQFF. The DNA for the CDR3 is TGTGCCATCAGTAAGGCCAAAGAAGGGGGCAATGAGCAGTTCTTC.

This chain connects TRBV5-1 to TRBJ2-5; TRBD1 matches at 8 bases. V was clipped by 3 bases and J by 4 bases; unmatched bases: 11. The CDR3 has 16 amino acids. Germline values: CDR1 SGHRS, CDR2 YFSETQ. The CDR3 DNA reads as TGCGCCAGCAGCTCCACAGGGGGAGGATTGGGAGAGACCCAGTACTTC. It translates to CASSSTGGGLGETQYF. The full variable domain, rest sourced from reference TRBV5-1 and TRBJ2-5, is KAGVTQTPRYLIKTRGQQVTLSCSPISGHRSVSWYQQTPGQGLQFLFEYFSETQRNKGNFPGRFSGRQFSNSRSEMNVSTLELGDSALYLCASSSTGGGLGETQYFGPGTRLLVL.

The genes are TRBV27 and TRBJ1-5; a possible D gene is TRBD1 (6 bases). Trimming shortened V by 4 bases and J by 3 bases, and 16 bases separated the two germline ends. Germline CDR1 and CDR2: MNHEY and SMNVEV (reference sequence). The CDR3 runs 16 residues. Here the CDR3 DNA reads TGTGCCAGCAGTTCTCTGTCAGGGGTACCCAATCAGCCCCAGCATTTT. As protein: CASSSLSGVPNQPQHF.

This chain links TRBV28 with TRBJ1-2; 10 nucleotides match TRBD1. V trimming: 8 bases; J trimming: 4 bases; junction bases outside the gene matches: 1. Germline CDR1 reads MDHEN; CDR2 reads SYDVKM. The CDR3 is 12 amino acids. CDR3 sequence: CASRTGGYGYTF. CDR3 nucleotides: TGTGCCAGCCGGACAGGGGGCTATGGCTACACCTTC.

The chain employs TRBV9 and TRBJ2-3; D is perhaps TRBD2 (5 bases). The CDR3 is 14 residues long. Trimming shortened V by 7 bases and J by 0 bases, and 12 bases separated the two germline ends. In germline, CDR1 is SGDLS, CDR2 YYNGEE. The CDR3 DNA is TGTGCCAGCCGAGCGGATATCAGCACAGATACGCAGTATTTT. It is translated as CASRADISTDTQYF. The full variable domain, completed using reference TRBV9 and TRBJ2-3, is DSGVTQTPKHLITATGQRVTLRCSPRSGDLSVYWYQQSLDQGLQFLIQYYNGEERAKGNILERFSAQQFPDLHSELNLSSLELGDSALYFCASRADISTDTQYFGPGTRLTVL.

The chain combines TRBV11-2 with TRBJ1-3, with D possibly TRBD1 on 5 matching bases. Germline V gene sequence: CDR1 SGHAT, CDR2 FQNNGV. With 2 bases removed from V and 7 bases from J, the gap between germline ends came to 15 bases. The CDR3 length is 15 residues. CDR3 protein: CASSLLNQGFNTIYF. CDR3 DNA: TGTGCCAGCAGCTTATTAAATCAGGGCTTTAACACCATATATTTT.

DNA for the CDR3: TGTGCCAGCTCACCACAAACTAGCGGGTACAATGAGCAGTTCTTC. It yields the protein CASSPQTSGYNEQFF. The chain has TRBV18 and TRBJ2-1; 9 bases are a match to TRBD2. CDR1 is KGHSH, CDR2 LQKENI, per germline. The V gene end was trimmed by 1 base and the J gene end by 4 bases; junction bases not matched to a gene: 2. CDR3 length equals 15 residues. The full variable domain, with the rest looked up from reference TRBV18 and TRBJ2-1, is NAGVMQNPRHLVRRRGQEARLRCSPMKGHSHVYWYRQLPEEGLKFMVYLQKENIIDESGMPKERFSAEFPKEGPSILRIQQVVRGDSAAYFCASSPQTSGYNEQFFGPGTRLTVL.

V is TRBV7-9 and J is TRBJ1-4; D might be TRBD1 (5 bases). V was pared by 3 bases and J by 7 bases, with 18 bases between. From germline, CDR1 is SEHNR and CDR2 FQNEAQ (reference sequence). CDR3 size: 16 residues. CDR3 nucleotide sequence: TGTGCCAGCAGCTTTGGGGCAGGGAACTTGGGTGAAAAACTGTTTTTT. Translation: CASSFGAGNLGEKLFF.

The rearrangement joins TRBV9 to TRBJ2-1; 10 nucleotides line up with TRBD2. The CDR3 is 15 amino acids. The ends lost 4 bases at V and 0 bases at J; junction bases unmatched: 1. Per the germline V gene, CDR1 is SGDLS and CDR2 is YYNGEE. CDR3 amino acids: CASSSSGGSYNEQFF. CDR3 nucleotides: TGTGCCAGCAGCTCTAGCGGGGGCTCCTACAATGAGCAGTTCTTC.

This chain connects TRBV10-3 to TRBJ1-5; D uncertain. Trimming took 0 bases from V and 5 from J, leaving 8 bases between them. The CDR3 totals 14 residues. Looked up from germline, CDR1 is ENHRY and CDR2 is SYGVKD. As DNA, the CDR3 is TGTGCCATCAGTGAGTCGTGGCAGGATCAGCCCCAGCATTTT. Translating gives CAISESWQDQPQHF.